Listed below are T cell receptor beta chains from one sample, sequenced in a study of read filtering for tumor transcriptome and immune sequencing. TCRdb reanalysed the reads using MiXCR and keeps one entry per CDR3 protein. This table has roughly 130,000 distinct CDR3 sequences, under 15% appearing once. Material: a population of CD138-negative cells sorted from bone marrow. The receptor set was obtained from a donor at least 40 years old with multiple myeloma. Each CDR3 is given with its conserved first and last residue. Each record gives: V gene, clone size, D gene, J gene, CDR3 protein, CDR3 DNA. D genes are given only for firm matches. The size entry is marked missing in some rows and otherwise reads once, few, many or a size class.

V: TRBV6-5; size: NA; D: TRBD1; J: TRBJ1-1; CDR3: CASLNAIQGRTEAFF; DNA: TGTGCCAGCTTAAACGCCATACAGGGGAGGACTGAAGCTTTCTTT
V: TRBV29-1; size: many; D: TRBD1; J: TRBJ2-1; CDR3: CSVEWDRAGEQFF; DNA: TGCAGCGTTGAGTGGGACAGGGCTGGTGAGCAGTTCTTC
V: TRBV7-6; size: few; D: TRBD2; J: TRBJ2-5; CDR3: CASSLGGRFQETQYF; DNA: TGTGCCAGCAGCTTAGGCGGGAGGTTCCAAGAGACCCAGTACTTC
V: TRBV6-1; size: many; D: NA; J: TRBJ1-5; CDR3: CASSEFEGNQPQHF; DNA: TGTGCCAGCAGTGAGTTTGAGGGGAATCAGCCCCAGCATTTT
V: TRBV18; size: many; D: TRBD2; J: TRBJ2-5; CDR3: CASSPGTTQETQYF; DNA: TGTGCCAGCTCACCCGGGACTACCCAAGAGACCCAGTACTTC
V: TRBV11-2; size: NA; D: NA; J: TRBJ1-1; CDR3: CASSFGGPMNTEAFF; DNA: TGTGCCAGCAGCTTCGGGGGCCCCATGAACACTGAAGCTTTCTTT
V: TRBV6-1; size: few; D: NA; J: TRBJ2-5; CDR3: CASSEAGGVWETQYF; DNA: TGTGCCAGCAGTGAAGCGGGAGGTGTTTGGGAGACCCAGTACTTC
V: TRBV7-9; size: many; D: TRBD2; J: TRBJ2-3; CDR3: CASSLVAGVDTQYF; DNA: TGTGCCAGCAGCTTAGTTGCGGGAGTTGATACGCAGTATTTT
V: TRBV5-1; size: many; D: NA; J: TRBJ1-5; CDR3: CASSFWGGNQPQHF; DNA: TGCGCCAGCAGCTTTTGGGGGGGCAATCAGCCCCAGCATTTT
V: TRBV4-2; size: many; D: TRBD1; J: TRBJ1-1; CDR3: CASSQDPGQGSGNTEAFF; DNA: TGTGCCAGCAGCCAAGATCCGGGACAGGGGTCTGGGAACACTGAAGCTTTCTTT
V: TRBV7-3; size: many; D: NA; J: TRBJ2-3; CDR3: CASSLTPQPPDTQYF; DNA: TGTGCCAGCAGCTTAACTCCCCAACCCCCAGATACGCAGTATTTT
V: TRBV11-2; size: few; D: NA; J: TRBJ2-2; CDR3: CASSFQGQVTGELFF; DNA: TGTGCCAGCAGCTTCCAGGGTCAAGTGACCGGGGAGCTGTTTTTT
V: TRBV20-1; size: many; D: NA; J: TRBJ1-3; CDR3: CSASLGGEGAGNTIYF; DNA: TGCAGTGCTAGCCTAGGGGGGGAAGGAGCTGGAAACACCATATATTTT
V: TRBV10-3; size: many; D: NA; J: TRBJ2-1; CDR3: CAISERAGDYNEQFF; DNA: TGTGCCATCAGCGAAAGGGCCGGGGACTACAATGAGCAGTTCTTC
V: TRBV28; size: many; D: NA; J: TRBJ2-6; CDR3: CASSLYGANVLTF; DNA: TGTGCCAGCAGTTTGTACGGGGCCAACGTCCTGACTTTC
V: TRBV19; size: few; D: TRBD1; J: TRBJ1-5; CDR3: CASTARQGANQPQHF; DNA: TGTGCCAGTACCGCTAGACAGGGGGCGAATCAGCCCCAGCATTTT
V: TRBV12-3/TRBV12-4; size: many; D: NA; J: TRBJ2-5; CDR3: CASSSAGVETQYF; DNA: TGTGCCAGCAGTTCCGCCGGGGTGGAGACCCAGTACTTC
V: TRBV7-8; size: few; D: NA; J: TRBJ2-2; CDR3: CASSAVQGTGELFF; DNA: TGTGCCAGCAGCGCAGTACAGGGAACCGGGGAGCTGTTTTTT
V: TRBV6-5; size: many; D: TRBD2; J: TRBJ2-1; CDR3: CASSRGLAGLRVNEQFF; DNA: TGTGCCAGCAGTCGCGGGCTAGCGGGACTGCGAGTAAATGAGCAGTTCTTC
V: TRBV5-1; size: many; D: NA; J: TRBJ1-4; CDR3: CASKPIGTATNEKLFF; DNA: TGCGCCAGCAAGCCCATAGGGACTGCAACTAATGAAAAACTGTTTTTT
V: TRBV11-2; size: many; D: TRBD2; J: TRBJ2-5; CDR3: CASRAGEGQETQYF; DNA: TGTGCCAGCAGAGCGGGGGAGGGTCAGGAGACCCAGTACTTC
V: TRBV19; size: many; D: NA; J: TRBJ2-1; CDR3: CASSIEERGSFEQFF; DNA: TGTGCCAGTAGTATAGAGGAGCGAGGAAGTTTTGAGCAGTTCTTC
V: TRBV19; size: NA; D: TRBD1; J: TRBJ2-6; CDR3: CASLPTGAGANVLTF; DNA: TGTGCCAGCTTACCAACAGGGGCTGGGGCCAACGTCCTGACTTTC
V: TRBV20-1; size: many; D: NA; J: TRBJ2-3; CDR3: CSAPRNLGTDTQYF; DNA: TGCAGTGCACCCCGGAACCTGGGTACAGATACGCAGTATTTT
V: TRBV19; size: NA; D: NA; J: TRBJ1-5; CDR3: CASSIDGEFGQPQHF; DNA: TGTGCCAGTAGTATAGACGGGGAATTCGGGCAGCCCCAGCATTTT
V: TRBV19; size: many; D: TRBD1; J: TRBJ1-1; CDR3: CASSTPRDRKNTEAFF; DNA: TGTGCCAGTAGTACCCCGAGGGACAGGAAGAACACTGAAGCTTTCTTT
V: TRBV30; size: many; D: NA; J: TRBJ2-1; CDR3: CAWSGWGDSYNEQFF; DNA: TGTGCCTGGAGTGGGTGGGGGGATTCCTACAATGAGCAGTTCTTC
V: TRBV9; size: NA; D: TRBD1; J: TRBJ2-7; CDR3: CASSENTGGSEQYF; DNA: TGTGCCAGCAGCGAAAACACAGGGGGCTCCGAGCAGTACTTC
V: TRBV7-9; size: few; D: TRBD2; J: TRBJ2-7; CDR3: CASSGEGEQYF; DNA: TGTGCCAGCTCTGGGGAGGGCGAGCAGTACTTC
V: TRBV9; size: many; D: NA; J: TRBJ1-6; CDR3: CASSVDWGSGSPLHF; DNA: TGTGCCAGCAGCGTAGATTGGGGGTCTGGCTCACCCCTCCACTTT
V: TRBV5-1; size: NA; D: NA; J: TRBJ2-1; CDR3: CASSLSLAQQHNEQFF; DNA: TGCGCCAGCAGCTTGTCGCTAGCACAACAGCACAATGAGCAGTTCTTC